A selection of T cell receptor beta chains follows, all from one sample in a study of regulatory T cells in long-lasting Graves disease. TCRdb re-called the multiplex PCR reads through MiXCR, storing one row per CDR3 protein. The table has some 410,000 distinct CDR3 sequences, approximately 16% seen once. A further study also used this sample, focusing on T cells in Graves' hyperthyroidism and ophthalmopathy.

This sample comprised peripheral blood mononuclear cells (PBMCs), obtained at new diagnosis, from a patient treated with antithyroid drugs. Source of these receptors: a woman in her thirties with Graves disease. The CDR3 runs from the conserved cysteine through the conserved F or W.

j_call v_call cdr3_aa
TRBJ2-3 TRBV6-1 CASRGLAGVADTQYF
TRBJ2-1 TRBV20-1 CSAREGGSYNEQFF
TRBJ2-1 TRBV6-2/TRBV6-3 CASSPRVFDNEQFF
TRBJ2-7 TRBV2 CASSASEGSADEQYF
TRBJ2-3 TRBV7-9 CASSFGGYTQYF
TRBJ2-1 TRBV7-6 CASSLAGPWDYNEQFF
TRBJ1-5 TRBV2 CASRDRGNSNQPQHF
TRBJ2-1 TRBV20-1 CSAYPGPYSYNEQFF
TRBJ1-2 TRBV27 CASSLTPGPYYGYTF
TRBJ2-3 TRBV7-2 CASSLEAGGYADTQYF
TRBJ2-6 TRBV18 CASSPPLSGKSSGANVLTF
TRBJ1-1 TRBV29-1 CSAKQGVNTEAFF
TRBJ2-5 TRBV5-5 CASSEGLARTQETQYF
TRBJ1-5 TRBV7-9 CASSLGWTGDNQPQHF
TRBJ2-3 TRBV7-9 CASSSVLVRGTDTQYF
TRBJ2-7 TRBV14 CASSQDPRTGVHEQYF
TRBJ2-2 TRBV28 CASSRVNTGELFF